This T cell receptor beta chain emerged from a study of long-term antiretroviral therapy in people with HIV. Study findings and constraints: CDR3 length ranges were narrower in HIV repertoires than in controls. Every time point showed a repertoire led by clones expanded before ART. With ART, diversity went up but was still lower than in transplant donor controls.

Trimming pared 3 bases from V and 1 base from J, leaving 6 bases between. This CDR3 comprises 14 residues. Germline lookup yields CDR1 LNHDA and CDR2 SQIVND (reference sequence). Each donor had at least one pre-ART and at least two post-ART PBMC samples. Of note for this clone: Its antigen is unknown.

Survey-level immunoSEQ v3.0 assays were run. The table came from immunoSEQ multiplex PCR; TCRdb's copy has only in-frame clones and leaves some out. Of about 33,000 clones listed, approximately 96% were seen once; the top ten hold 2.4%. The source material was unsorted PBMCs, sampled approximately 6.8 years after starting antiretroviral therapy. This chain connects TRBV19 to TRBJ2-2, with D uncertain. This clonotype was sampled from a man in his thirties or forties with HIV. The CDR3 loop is CASSIGWNTGELFF. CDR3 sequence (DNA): TGTGCCAGTAGTATCGGCTGGAACACCGGGGAGCTGTTTTTT.